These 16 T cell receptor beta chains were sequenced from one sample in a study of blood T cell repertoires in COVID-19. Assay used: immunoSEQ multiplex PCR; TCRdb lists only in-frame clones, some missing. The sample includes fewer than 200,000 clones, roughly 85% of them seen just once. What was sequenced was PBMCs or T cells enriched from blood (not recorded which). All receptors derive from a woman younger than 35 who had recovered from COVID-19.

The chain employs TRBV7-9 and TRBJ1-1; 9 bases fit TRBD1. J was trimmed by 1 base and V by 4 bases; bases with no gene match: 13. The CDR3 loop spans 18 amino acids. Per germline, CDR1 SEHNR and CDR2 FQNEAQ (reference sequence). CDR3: CASSSPRTGVRWNTEAFF. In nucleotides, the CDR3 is TGTGCCAGCAGCTCCCCACGGACAGGGGTCAGGTGGAACACTGAAGCTTTCTTT.

The CDR3 spells CASSYDGLAGEKLFF. The CDR3 DNA sequence: TGTGCCAGCAGTTACGATGGGCTTGCAGGCGAAAAACTGTTTTTT. V usage is TRBV6-6 and J usage is TRBJ1-4; D call uncertain. The CDR3 contains 15 residues. Looked up from germline, CDR1 is MNHNY and CDR2 is SVGAGI (reference sequence). Trimming removed 2 bases from V and 8 bases from J, with 15 bases in between.

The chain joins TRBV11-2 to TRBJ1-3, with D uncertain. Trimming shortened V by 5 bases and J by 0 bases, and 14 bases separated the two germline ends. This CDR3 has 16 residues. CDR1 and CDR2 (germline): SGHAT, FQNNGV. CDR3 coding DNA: TGTGCCAGCAGCGACCCAAGACAAATCTCTGGAAACACCATATATTTT. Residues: CASSDPRQISGNTIYF.

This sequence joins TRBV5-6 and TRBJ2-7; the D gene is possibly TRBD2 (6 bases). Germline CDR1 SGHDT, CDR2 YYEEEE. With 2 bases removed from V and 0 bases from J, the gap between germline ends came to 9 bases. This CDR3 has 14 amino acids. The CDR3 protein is CASSFRESSYEQYF. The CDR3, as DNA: TGTGCCAGCAGCTTCCGGGAGAGCTCCTACGAGCAGTACTTC.

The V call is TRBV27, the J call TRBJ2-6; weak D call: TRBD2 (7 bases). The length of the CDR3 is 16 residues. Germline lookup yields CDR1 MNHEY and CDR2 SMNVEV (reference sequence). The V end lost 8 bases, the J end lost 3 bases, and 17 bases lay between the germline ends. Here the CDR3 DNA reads TGTGCCAGCGGGGAGGGGGGTTTAAGTGGGGCCAACGTCCTGACTTTC. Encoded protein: CASGEGGLSGANVLTF.

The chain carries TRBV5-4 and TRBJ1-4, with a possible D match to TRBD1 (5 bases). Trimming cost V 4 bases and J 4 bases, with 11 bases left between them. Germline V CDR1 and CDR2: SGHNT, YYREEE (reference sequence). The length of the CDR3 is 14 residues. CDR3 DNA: TGTGCCAGCAGCACCCAGGGTAATAATGAAAAACTGTTTTTT. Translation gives CASSTQGNNEKLFF.

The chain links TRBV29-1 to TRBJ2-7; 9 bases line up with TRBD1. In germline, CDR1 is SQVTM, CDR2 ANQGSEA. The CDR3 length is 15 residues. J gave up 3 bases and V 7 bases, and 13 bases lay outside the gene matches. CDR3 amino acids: CSAIFRDRVDYEQYF. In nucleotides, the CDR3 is TGCAGCGCAATATTTCGGGACAGGGTCGACTACGAGCAGTACTTC.

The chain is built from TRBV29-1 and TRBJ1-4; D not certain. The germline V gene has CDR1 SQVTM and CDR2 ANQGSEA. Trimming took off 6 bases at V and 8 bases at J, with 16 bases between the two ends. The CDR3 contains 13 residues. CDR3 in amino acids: CSVQNVDVEKLFF. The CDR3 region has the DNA TGCAGCGTACAGAATGTAGACGTAGAAAAACTGTTTTTT.

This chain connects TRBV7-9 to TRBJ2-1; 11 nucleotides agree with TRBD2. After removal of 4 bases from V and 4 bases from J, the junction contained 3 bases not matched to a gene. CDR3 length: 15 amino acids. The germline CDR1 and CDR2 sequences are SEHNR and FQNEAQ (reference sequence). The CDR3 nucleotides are TGTGCCAGCAGCTCAAGACTAGCGGGGTACAATGAGCAGTTCTTC. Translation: CASSSRLAGYNEQFF.

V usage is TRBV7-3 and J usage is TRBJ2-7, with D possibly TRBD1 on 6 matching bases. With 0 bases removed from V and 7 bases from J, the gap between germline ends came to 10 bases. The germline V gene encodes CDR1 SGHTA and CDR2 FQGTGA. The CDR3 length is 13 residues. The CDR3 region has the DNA TGTGCCAGCAGCTTAACAGGACAGCATGAGCAGTACTTC. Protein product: CASSLTGQHEQYF.

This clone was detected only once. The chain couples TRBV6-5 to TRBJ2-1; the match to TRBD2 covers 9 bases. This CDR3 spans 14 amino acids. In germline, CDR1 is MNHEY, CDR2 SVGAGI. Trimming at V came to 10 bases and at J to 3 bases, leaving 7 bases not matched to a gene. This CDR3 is CANRGLADYNEQFF. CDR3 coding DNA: TGTGCCAACAGGGGACTAGCTGACTACAATGAGCAGTTCTTC.

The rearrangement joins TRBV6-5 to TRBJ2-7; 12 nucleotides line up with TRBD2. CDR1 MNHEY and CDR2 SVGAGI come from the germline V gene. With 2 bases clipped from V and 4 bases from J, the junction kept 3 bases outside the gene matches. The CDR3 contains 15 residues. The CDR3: CASSYRTSGAYEQYF. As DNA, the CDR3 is TGTGCCAGCAGTTACCGGACTAGCGGGGCGTACGAGCAGTACTTC.

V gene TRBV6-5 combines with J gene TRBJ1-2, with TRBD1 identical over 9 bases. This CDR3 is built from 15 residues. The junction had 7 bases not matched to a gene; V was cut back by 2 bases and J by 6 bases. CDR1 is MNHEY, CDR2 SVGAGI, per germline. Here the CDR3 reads CASSYRTDRGNGYTF. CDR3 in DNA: TGTGCCAGCAGTTACCGAACGGACAGGGGAAATGGCTACACCTTC.

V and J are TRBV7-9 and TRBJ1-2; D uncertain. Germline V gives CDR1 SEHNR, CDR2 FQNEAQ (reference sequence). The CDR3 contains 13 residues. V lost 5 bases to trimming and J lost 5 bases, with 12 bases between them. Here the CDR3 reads CASSTGVLYGYTF. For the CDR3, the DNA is TGTGCCAGCAGCACCGGGGTGCTATATGGCTACACCTTC.

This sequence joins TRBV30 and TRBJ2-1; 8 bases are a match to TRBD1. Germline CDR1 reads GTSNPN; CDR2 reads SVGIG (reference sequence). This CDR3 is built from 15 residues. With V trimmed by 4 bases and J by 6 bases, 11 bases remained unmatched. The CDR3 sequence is CAWTEPGQAFNEQFF. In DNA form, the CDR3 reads TGTGCCTGGACCGAACCGGGACAGGCATTCAATGAGCAGTTCTTC.

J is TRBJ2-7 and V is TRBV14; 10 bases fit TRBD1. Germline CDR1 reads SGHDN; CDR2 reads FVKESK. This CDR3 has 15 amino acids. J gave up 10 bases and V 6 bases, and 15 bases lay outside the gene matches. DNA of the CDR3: TGTGCCAGCAGACCTGCAGGGACAGGGGTTGGCCGCCAGTACTTC. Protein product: CASRPAGTGVGRQYF.